Sequencing of this T cell receptor beta chain was carried out in a study of blood T cell repertoires in COVID-19 (dated by TCRdb to about 2020). Turning to the overall study: The collaborator samples originated in the United States, Italy and Spain and spanned the acute and convalescent phases of COVID-19. The prospective study material was composed of cDNA or gDNA derived from T cells, B-cell-depleted T cells, or PBMCs. The sample metadata nearly always contained a de-identified subject ID, COVID-19 status, age in years and sex. The repertoires were released in a freely available public database meant as a resource for research on the immune response to SARS-CoV-2. Subjects who had been exposed to COVID-19, were actively infected with it, or had recovered from it provided the deeply sampled blood TCRbeta repertoires that made up the dataset. HLA class I and class II types, where available, came from metadata supplied by the sample provider rather than from assay-based typing. Samples came from the ongoing ImmuneRACE study (first 160 participants) plus 1,254 subjects from 6 global collaborators. Results and caveats for the whole study, not just this receptor: How much clinical and demographic metadata was included differed by source and by participant, and the metadata was provided uncurated.

Each collaborating institution followed its own protocols to collect whole blood in K2EDTA tubes. For TCRbeta analysis, collaborator samples were shipped as frozen whole blood, as isolated PBMCs, or as DNA extracted from either sample type. The CDR3 goes from the cysteine to the phenylalanine over 13 residues. Only CDR3 DNA is held: 39 bases, read in frame from base 1. The germline ends are 4 bases apart after V is trimmed by 2 bases and J by 0 bases. TCRbeta CDR3 regions were amplified from genomic DNA using the immunoSEQ Assay, a bias-controlled multiplex PCR. The study's own analysis went as follows. The number of nucleated cells in each sample was estimated from the amplification of reference gene primers within the assay. Sequence reads were collapsed and filtered to measure the absolute abundance of every unique TCRbeta CDR3 rearrangement. Productive Simpson clonality was computed per sample as the square root of Simpson's diversity index over productive rearrangements. TCRdb provides this immuneACCESS table in a form limited to in-frame rearrangements. Some clones are lacking; in checked studies, under half of them reflect an unresolved V gene, and why the rest are absent is not known. Clonal size and the V and J genes are those of that table, whereas D and trimming came from the DNA. For this sample there are about 140,000 clones; about 80% appear just once. Clones ranked in the top ten supply under 4.5% of the sample.

A remark on this clone: The antigen it recognizes is unknown. The sample holds no much larger clone one base away, and base qualities are not on file. The same CDR3 is also encoded by other DNA sequences in this sample.

Sequenced sample: peripheral blood. This TCR was sampled from a woman in her fifties or sixties with acute or convalescent COVID-19. The rearranged segments are TRBV12-3 or TRBV12-4 and TRBJ1-1; too little of a D gene remains to name it. The CDR3 reads as follows: CASSLRVNTEAFF. In nucleotides, the sequence is TGTGCCAGCAGTTTACGGGTGAACACTGAAGCTTTCTTT.